The 31 T cell receptor beta chains listed next were all sequenced from one sample in a study of glioma-infiltrating T cells (dated by TCRdb to 2016 to 2017). The sequencing machine was an Illumina MiSeq. The iRepertoire nested amplicon-rescue multiplex PCR (arm-PCR) platform was used to amplify TCR alpha and beta CDR3 regions from RNA. The public sequencing data were trimmed at Q25 with fastp and processed into clonotypes with MiXCR by TCRdb, which kept only in-frame beta chains. Each CDR3 protein appears once, grouped with its most common genes and DNA. This sample comprises about 3,400 distinct CDR3 sequences, about 86% of them detected only once. Of the sample, about 40% is held by the ten largest clones. The sample taken for sequencing was glioma tissue, nonneoplastic brain tissue, or PBMCs (not recorded which). The receptors shown here come from a human donor with low-grade glioma or glioblastoma, undergoing nonglioma brain surgery, or in good health (not recorded which).

About this clonotype itself: At one end the junction does not follow the germline gene, possibly because of a read error. In a library made to pick up alpha chains, this beta chain is a stray read with a size that means little. This chain connects TRBV6-1 to TRBJ1-1; no reliable D call. The CDR3 is made up of 13 amino acids. The V gene's germline CDR1 is MNHNS and CDR2 SASEGT. CDR3 coding DNA: TGTGCCAGCAGGTTCCTTAGAGACACTGAGGCTTTCTTT. Translated, it gives CASRFLRDTEAFF.

Concerning this clonotype itself: Its ends do not fully match the called genes, so a read error is possible. This beta chain represents an off-target read in a library built for alpha chains; its size is of limited meaning. The CDR3 reads CASRPRSTDTRYF. Written as DNA, the CDR3 is TGTGCCAGCAGACCCCGGAGCACAGATACGCGGTATTTT. The chain employs TRBV7-2 and TRBJ2-3; no definite D call. Germline V gene lookup returns CDR1 SGHTA and CDR2 FQGNSA. The CDR3 extends over 13 amino acids.

Of note for this clonotype: This beta chain slipped into a library made for alpha chains as a stray read, so its size is not meaningful. The chain has TRBV20-1 and TRBJ2-7; 9 bases agree with TRBD1. The CDR3 sequence is 15 residues long. Per the germline V gene, CDR1 is DFQATT and CDR2 is SNEGSKA (reference sequence). Losses at the gene ends were 0 bases for V and 2 bases for J; bases not matched to a gene: 5. The CDR3 loop is CSARDRGQGTYEQYF. CDR3 bases: TGCAGTGCTAGAGATCGAGGACAGGGGACCTACGAGCAGTACTTC.

To note about this clonotype: Found in a library prepared for alpha chains, this beta chain is an off-target read, and its abundance has little meaning. The chain links TRBV20-1 to TRBJ2-1, with D tentatively TRBD2 (6 bases). CDR3 length: 15 residues. Germline-derived CDR1 and CDR2 are DFQATT and SNEGSKA (reference sequence). V shed 6 bases and J shed 8 bases, with 23 bases lying between them. The CDR3 nucleotides read TGCAGTGCCCTTTCCGGGCAGGGTAGGGAGGATGAGCAGTTCTTC. It specifies CSALSGQGREDEQFF.

Points on this clonotype: The library was designed around alpha chains, so this beta chain is a stray read whose abundance carries little weight. The J gene is TRBJ2-1, the V gene TRBV4-3, with TRBD2 identical over 8 bases. The CDR3 runs to 14 residues. CDR1 and CDR2 (germline): LGHNA, YSLEER. The junction had 9 bases not matched to a gene; V was cut back by 4 bases and J by 10 bases. Written as DNA, the CDR3 is TGCGCCAGCAGCCGAGAAACCAGCGGGAGAGAGCAGTTCTTC. It is translated as CASSRETSGREQFF.

As concerns this clonotype: Being off target in a library aimed at alpha chains, this beta chain has a size of little meaning. The chain uses TRBV28 and TRBJ2-2, with D uncertain. This CDR3 comprises 13 residues. Per the germline V gene, CDR1 is MDHEN and CDR2 is SYDVKM. The ends were cut back, 6 bases at V and 5 bases at J, with 10 bases in the middle. CDR3 region: CASRRPGTGELFF. The CDR3 nucleotides are TGTGCCAGCAGGCGTCCCGGGACCGGGGAGCTGTTTTTT. Based on the CDR3 plus reference TRBV28 and TRBJ2-2, the full variable domain is DVKVTQSSRYLVKRTGEKVFLECVQDMDHENMFWYRQDPGLGLRLIYFSYDVKMKEKGDIPEGYSVSREKKERFSLILESASTNQTSMYLCASRRPGTGELFFGEGSRLTVL.

This clonotype has just one count. Its ends do not fully match the called genes, so a read error is possible. This beta chain is off target for a library built for alpha chains, so its abundance means little. The chain uses TRBV28 and TRBJ2-1; D ambiguous. The germline V gene encodes CDR1 MDHEN and CDR2 SYDVKM. The CDR3 spans 13 residues. The CDR3 DNA is TGTGCCAGCAGTTTGAGCTCCTACAACGAGCAGTTCTTC. The encoded protein is CASSLSSYNEQFF.

This clonotype was seen a single time. A junction end diverges from the germline sequence, so it may reflect a read error. Found in a library prepared for alpha chains, this beta chain is an off-target read, and its abundance has little meaning. The rearrangement links TRBV6-2 or TRBV6-3 to TRBJ2-3; TRBD2 matches 8 bases. CDR1 is MNHEY and CDR2 is SVGEGT in the germline V gene. The CDR3 runs to 15 residues. CDR3 coding DNA: TGCGCCAGCACGCTGGAGCGGGGGAGCACAGATACGCAGTATTTT. Protein sequence: CASTLERGSTDTQYF.

On this clonotype: Being off target in a library aimed at alpha chains, this beta chain has a size of little meaning. The chain joins TRBV6-1 to TRBJ2-1; 10 bases agree with TRBD1. The germline CDR1 and CDR2 sequences are MNHNS and SASEGT. CDR3 length equals 14 residues. The ends lost 5 bases at V and 8 bases at J; junction bases unmatched: 6. The CDR3 loop reads CASSTGTGEYEQFF. The CDR3 DNA is TGTGCCAGCAGTACCGGGACAGGGGAATATGAGCAGTTCTTC.

Note on this clonotype: Little can be read into the size of this beta chain, an off-target read in a library designed for alpha chains. The chain couples TRBV6-1 to TRBJ2-7, with D perhaps matching TRBD1 or TRBD2 (6 bases each). This CDR3 has 14 residues. The germline V and J ends were trimmed by 7 bases and 4 bases, with 17 bases remaining between them. Germline CDR1 is MNHNS and CDR2 is SASEGT. The CDR3 coding sequence is TGTGCCAGCAAAGAGGGGGGCGTAAGGTACGAGCAGTACTTC. Its translation: CASKEGGVRYEQYF.

Concerning this clonotype itself: This beta chain lies outside the target of a library built for alpha chains; its clone size means little. The chain employs TRBV12-3 or TRBV12-4 and TRBJ1-1, with unresolved D. The ends were cut back, 3 bases at V and 5 bases at J, with 13 bases in the middle. CDR3 length: 14 amino acids. For the CDR3, the DNA is TGTGCCAGCAGTTTTTTGGTCGGTCCGACTGAAGCTTTCTTT. The encoded protein is CASSFLVGPTEAFF.

Notes on this clonotype: Found in a library prepared for alpha chains, this beta chain is an off-target read, and its abundance has little meaning. The chain is built from TRBV3-1 and TRBJ2-3; D is possibly TRBD1 or TRBD2 (5 bases each). The CDR3 spans 13 residues. Germline CDR1 LGHDT, CDR2 YNNKEL (reference sequence). V was pared by 4 bases and J by 6 bases, with 11 bases between. The CDR3 loop reads CASSRDGSDTQYF. The CDR3 DNA follows: TGTGCCAGCAGCCGGGACGGTTCGGATACGCAGTATTTT.

In the case of this clonotype: This beta chain turned up in a library designed for alpha chains; as an off-target read, its abundance says little. V gene TRBV14 combines with J gene TRBJ1-1; D gene uncertain. CDR3 size: 13 residues. Deletions cut 3 bases from V and 6 bases from J, with 11 bases between. Per the germline V gene, CDR1 is SGHDN and CDR2 is FVKESK. This CDR3 is CASSQLLGSEAFF. CDR3 in DNA: TGTGCCAGCAGCCAGCTCTTGGGGTCTGAAGCTTTCTTT.

This clonotype was seen once. This beta chain represents an off-target read in a library built for alpha chains; its size is of limited meaning. The V and J genes are TRBV7-9 and TRBJ2-7; D not certain. Germline V gene sequence: CDR1 SEHNR, CDR2 FQNEAQ (reference sequence). There are 12 residues in the CDR3. V was cut by 5 bases and J by 3 bases, with 8 bases left in between. This CDR3 is CASSLQVYEQYF. The CDR3 nucleotides are TGTGCCAGCAGCCTTCAGGTCTACGAGCAGTACTTC.

Notes on this clonotype: As an off-target read in a library built for alpha chains, this beta chain has a frequency of little significance. This chain connects TRBV6-5 to TRBJ1-1, with D hard to call. Per the germline V gene, CDR1 is MNHEY and CDR2 is SVGAGI. Deletions cut 9 bases from V and 0 bases from J, with 17 bases between. The CDR3 is 15 amino acids. CDR3 nucleotides: TGTGCCAGTTCCCCGCCGGGGAACATGAACACTGAAGCTTTCTTT. Its protein is CASSPPGNMNTEAFF.

As concerns this clonotype: The size of this beta chain means little, since it is a stray read in a library made for alpha chains. This chain joins TRBV6-1 and TRBJ2-5; D tentatively fits TRBD1 or TRBD2 (5 bases each). V lost 10 bases, J lost 7 bases, and 13 bases lay in between. The CDR3 has 11 residues. CDR1 is MNHNS and CDR2 is SASEGT in the germline V gene. The CDR3 loop reads CATGAGGTQYF. DNA for the CDR3: TGTGCCACCGGGGCCGGTGGGACCCAGTACTTC.

Turning to this clonotype: A library made for alpha chains picked up this beta chain off target, so its size means little. The V gene is TRBV12-3 or TRBV12-4, the J gene TRBJ1-2; D not certain. The CDR3 is made up of 11 amino acids. The CDR3 region has the DNA TGTGCTAGTACCCCGGGGTATGGCTACACCTTC. This encodes CASTPGYGYTF.

With respect to this clonotype: The library was designed around alpha chains, so this beta chain is a stray read whose abundance carries little weight. V is TRBV7-2 and J is TRBJ2-7; TRBD2 might be the D (6 bases). Germline-derived CDR1 and CDR2 are SGHTA and FQGNSA. The CDR3 totals 14 residues. The V end was cut by 4 bases, the J end by 7 bases, with 17 bases between. The CDR3 here is CASSSDSGLLEQYF. The DNA of the CDR3 is TGTGCCAGCAGCTCTGACTCGGGACTCCTGGAGCAGTACTTC.

Points on this clonotype: Since the library was made to target alpha chains, this beta chain is a stray read and its abundance is not meaningful. The chain is built from TRBV19 and TRBJ1-1; 8 nucleotides agree with TRBD1. The germline V gene has CDR1 LNHDA and CDR2 SQIVND (reference sequence). The CDR3 spans 15 residues. The V and J ends lost 4 bases and 1 base, in that order; junction bases with no gene match: 5. The CDR3, as DNA: TGTGCCAGTAGTACCTCAGGACAGGGGAACACTGAAGCTTTCTTT. Amino acids: CASSTSGQGNTEAFF.

Note on this clonotype: Since the library was made to target alpha chains, this beta chain is a stray read and its abundance is not meaningful. V and J are TRBV7-2 and TRBJ1-4, with D unresolved. Looked up from germline, CDR1 is SGHTA and CDR2 is FQGNSA. The CDR3 extends over 18 amino acids. Trimming cost V 2 bases and J 0 bases, with 16 bases left between them. The CDR3 loop is CASSLLTVSPATNEKLFF. For the CDR3, the DNA is TGTGCCAGCAGCTTATTAACTGTCAGTCCCGCAACTAATGAAAAACTGTTTTTT. Supplemented by reference TRBV7-2 and TRBJ1-4, the full variable domain reads GAGVSQSPSNKVTEKGKDVELRCDPISGHTALYWYRQSLGQGLEFLIYFQGNSAPDKSGLPSDRFSAERTGGSVSTLTIQRTQQEDSAVYLCASSLLTVSPATNEKLFFGSGTQLSVL.

Remarks on this clonotype: Within a library made for alpha chains, this beta chain is off target, and its count is uninformative. The chain combines TRBV12-3 or TRBV12-4 with TRBJ1-1, with TRBD1 identical over 8 bases. Trimming took 1 base from V and 5 from J; bases not matched to a gene: 3. This CDR3 region has 14 residues. CDR3 in DNA: TGTGCCAGCAGTTTAGTTGGACAGGGTACTGAAGCTTTCTTT. Translating gives CASSLVGQGTEAFF.

In the case of this clonotype: This beta chain came through as a stray read in a library set up for alpha chains, and its size says little. The chain uses TRBV27 and TRBJ2-1; D uncertain. The germline V gene encodes CDR1 MNHEY and CDR2 SMNVEV (reference sequence). The V end lost 4 bases, the J end lost 5 bases, and 15 bases lay between the germline ends. This CDR3 spans 15 amino acids. The CDR3 region has the DNA TGTGCCAGCAGTTCCCCCGGTAACTGGCACAATGAGCAGTTCTTC. Its translation is CASSSPGNWHNEQFF.

This clonotype appeared a few times. Found in a library prepared for alpha chains, this beta chain is an off-target read, and its abundance has little meaning. V usage is TRBV6-2 or TRBV6-3 and J usage is TRBJ2-7; TRBD1 is a possible D gene (5 bases). Germline V gives CDR1 MNHEY, CDR2 SVGEGT. There are 12 residues in the CDR3. V lost 6 bases and J lost 3, with 9 bases in between. CDR3 in amino acids: CASRQTDYEQYF. As DNA, the CDR3 is TGTGCCAGCAGACAGACAGACTACGAGCAGTACTTC.

Comment on this clonotype: This beta chain slipped into a library made for alpha chains as a stray read, so its size is not meaningful. The genes are TRBV27 and TRBJ2-3; TRBD1 is a possible D gene (5 bases). The CDR3 is 14 amino acids. CDR1 is MNHEY, CDR2 SMNVEV, per germline (reference sequence). Trimming cost V 5 bases and J 0 bases, with 9 bases left between them. The CDR3 is CASSLTVSTDTQYF. CDR3 nucleotides: TGTGCCAGCAGTCTGACAGTTAGCACAGATACGCAGTATTTT.

Notes on this clonotype: Being off target in a library aimed at alpha chains, this beta chain has a size of little meaning. The chain recombines TRBV6-1 with TRBJ2-1, with 11 nucleotides matching TRBD2. The CDR3 extends over 16 amino acids. V was pared by 7 bases and J by 2 bases, with 7 bases of the junction left unmatched. Germline V lookup: CDR1 MNHNS, CDR2 SASEGT. The CDR3 DNA reads TGTGCCAGCATGGGGACTAGCGGCCCTACCTACAATGAGCAGTTCTTC. Its protein is CASMGTSGPTYNEQFF.

For this clonotype: In a library made to pick up alpha chains, this beta chain is a stray read with a size that means little. The rearrangement joins TRBV27 to TRBJ1-4; D may be TRBD1 (5 bases). The V end lost 0 bases, the J end lost 12 bases, and 17 bases lay between the germline ends. CDR3 size: 15 residues. CDR1 and CDR2 (germline): MNHEY, SMNVEV (reference sequence). CDR3 in amino acids: CASSLSGGGPKQLFF. DNA of the CDR3: TGTGCCAGCAGTTTATCTGGCGGGGGACCCAAACAACTGTTTTTT. The full variable domain, in which reference TRBV27 and TRBJ1-4 provide the parts outside the CDR3, is EAQVTQNPRYLITVTGKKLTVTCSQNMNHEYMSWYRQDPGLGLRQIYYSMNVEVTDKGDVPEGYKVSRKEKRNFPLILESPSPNQTSLYFCASSLSGGGPKQLFFGSGTQLSVL.

On this clonotype itself: This beta chain is off target for a library built for alpha chains, so its abundance means little. V and J are TRBV6-1 and TRBJ2-1, with unresolved D. V was shortened by 6 bases and J by 8 bases, with 14 bases between the two germline ends. Germline V gives CDR1 MNHNS, CDR2 SASEGT. The CDR3 is 13 amino acids. The CDR3 region has the DNA TGTGCCAGCAGCCACTTAGCAGGTGATGAGCAGTTCTTC. This encodes CASSHLAGDEQFF.

Turning to this clonotype: Within a library made for alpha chains, this beta chain is off target, and its count is uninformative. The DNA of the CDR3 is TGTGCCAGCTCACCATATTGGCAGGGGGCCAATGAGCAGTTCTTC. Translated: CASSPYWQGANEQFF. The V call is TRBV18, the J call TRBJ2-1, with 8 bases aligning to TRBD1. This CDR3 region has 15 residues. Germline V gives CDR1 KGHSH, CDR2 LQKENI. Losses at the gene ends were 2 bases for V and 6 bases for J; bases not matched to a gene: 6.

About this clonotype: The size of this beta chain means little, since it is a stray read in a library made for alpha chains. This chain connects TRBV27 to TRBJ2-3; 9 nucleotides agree with TRBD2. Germline V gene lookup returns CDR1 MNHEY and CDR2 SMNVEV (reference sequence). The V gene end was trimmed by 6 bases and the J gene end by 2 bases; junction bases not matched to a gene: 9. This CDR3 is built from 16 residues. The CDR3 region is CASRVKAGGFTDTQYF. As DNA, the CDR3 is TGTGCCAGCAGGGTTAAAGCGGGAGGCTTCACAGATACGCAGTATTTT.

This clonotype has only one observation. One junction end does not reproduce the germline sequence, and a read error may be involved. With the library built for alpha chains, this beta chain is off target and its frequency is not meaningful. The rearrangement uses TRBV4-1 and TRBJ1-2; unclear D gene. CDR1 is MGHRA, CDR2 YSYEKL, per germline. This CDR3 comprises 15 residues. Here the CDR3 reads CASSQVGTANYGYTF. CDR3 coding DNA: TGCGCCAGTAGCCAAGTCGGAACAGCCAACTATGGCTACACCTTC.

A remark on this clonotype: The library was built for alpha chains, so this beta chain is an off-target read and its size means little. The chain couples TRBV3-1 to TRBJ1-2; maybe TRBD1 (6 bases). Trimming removed 5 bases at V and 3 bases at J, with 16 bases between. CDR3 length: 15 residues. The germline gives CDR1 LGHDT, CDR2 YNNKEL (reference sequence). The CDR3 DNA reads TGTGCCAGCAGCGGCGGTCCGGACAGAGACTATGGCTACACCTTC. This sequence encodes CASSGGPDRDYGYTF.